This T cell receptor (beta chain) derives from a study of shared clonotypes between healthy human individuals. For each subset, genomic DNA was distributed in equal portions over several immunoSEQ plates. In the source study's methods: ImmunoSEQ yielded junction-only sequences lacking quality scores, so filtering differed. Sequenced by immunoSEQ multiplex PCR; TCRdb stores in-frame clones only, minus some. V and J calls and clone size are given by that table; D and trimming were obtained from the DNA. Here the sample spans 2 million to 2.5 million clones, roughly 92% being singletons. The receptor was derived from a man younger than 35 in good health. Some clones in this sample may be carry-over from other donors' samples. The sample taken for sequencing was naive CD4+ T cells from PBMCs. The subset was: CD45RA+ positively selected.

CDR3 sequence: CASSSGTLPYF. CDR3 nucleotide sequence: TGTGCCAGCAGCTCGGGAACATTGCCGTACTTC. The genes are TRBV27 and TRBJ2-7, with a weak D call TRBD2 (5 bases). The germline V gene has CDR1 MNHEY and CDR2 SMNVEV (reference sequence). The CDR3 extends over 11 amino acids. The germline V and J ends were trimmed by 6 bases and 12 bases, with 15 bases remaining between them.